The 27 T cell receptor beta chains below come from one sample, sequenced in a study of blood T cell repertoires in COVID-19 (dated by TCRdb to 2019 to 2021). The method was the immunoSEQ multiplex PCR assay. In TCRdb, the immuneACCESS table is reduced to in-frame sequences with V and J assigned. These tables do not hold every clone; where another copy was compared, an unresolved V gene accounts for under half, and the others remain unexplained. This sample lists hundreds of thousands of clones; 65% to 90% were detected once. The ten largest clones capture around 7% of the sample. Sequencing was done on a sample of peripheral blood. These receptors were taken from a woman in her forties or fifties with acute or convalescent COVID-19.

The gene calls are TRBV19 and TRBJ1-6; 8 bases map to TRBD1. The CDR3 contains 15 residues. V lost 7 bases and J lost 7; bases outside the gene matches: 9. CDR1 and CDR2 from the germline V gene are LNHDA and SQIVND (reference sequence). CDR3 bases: TGTGCCAGTAATCACCAGGGGGCTCCGAATTCACCCCTCCACTTT. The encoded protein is CASNHQGAPNSPLHF.

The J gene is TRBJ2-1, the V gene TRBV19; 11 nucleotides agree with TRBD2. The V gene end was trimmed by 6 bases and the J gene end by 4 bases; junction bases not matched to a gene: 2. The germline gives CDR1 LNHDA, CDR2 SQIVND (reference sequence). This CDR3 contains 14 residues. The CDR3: CASRTSGSYNEQFF. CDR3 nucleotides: TGTGCCAGTAGAACTAGCGGGAGTTACAATGAGCAGTTCTTC.

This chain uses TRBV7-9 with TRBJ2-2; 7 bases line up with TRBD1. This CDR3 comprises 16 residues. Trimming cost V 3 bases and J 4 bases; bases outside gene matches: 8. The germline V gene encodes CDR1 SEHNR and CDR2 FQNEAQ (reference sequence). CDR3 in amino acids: CASSFIRGLGTGELFF. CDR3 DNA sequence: TGTGCCAGCAGCTTCATAAGGGGGCTGGGCACCGGGGAGCTGTTTTTT.

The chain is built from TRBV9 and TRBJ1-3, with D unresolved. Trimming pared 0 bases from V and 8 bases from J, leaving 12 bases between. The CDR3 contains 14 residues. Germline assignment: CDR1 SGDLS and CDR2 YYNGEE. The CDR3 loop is CASSVAPTGDTIYF. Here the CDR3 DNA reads TGTGCCAGCAGCGTAGCTCCAACGGGAGACACCATATATTTT.

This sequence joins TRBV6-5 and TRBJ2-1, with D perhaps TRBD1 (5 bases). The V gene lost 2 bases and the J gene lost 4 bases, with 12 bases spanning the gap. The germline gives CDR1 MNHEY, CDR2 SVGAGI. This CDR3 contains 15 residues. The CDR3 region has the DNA TGTGCCAGCAGTTACGGTTCAGGGTTGTACAATGAGCAGTTCTTC. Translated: CASSYGSGLYNEQFF.

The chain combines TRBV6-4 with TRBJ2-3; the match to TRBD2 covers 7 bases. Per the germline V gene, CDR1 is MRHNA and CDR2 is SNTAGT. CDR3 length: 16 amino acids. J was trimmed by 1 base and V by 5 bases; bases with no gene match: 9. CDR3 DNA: TGTGCCAGCAGTCTTTATTGGGCGGGGGGCACAGATACGCAGTATTTT. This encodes CASSLYWAGGTDTQYF.

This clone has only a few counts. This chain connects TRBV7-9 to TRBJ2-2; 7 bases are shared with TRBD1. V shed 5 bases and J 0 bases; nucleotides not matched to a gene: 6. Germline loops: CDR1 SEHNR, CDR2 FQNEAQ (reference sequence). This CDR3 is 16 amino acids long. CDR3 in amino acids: CASSPRGTANTGELFF. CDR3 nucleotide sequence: TGTGCCAGCAGCCCTAGGGGGACAGCGAACACCGGGGAGCTGTTTTTT. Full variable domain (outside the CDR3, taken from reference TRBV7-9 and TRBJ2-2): DTGVSQNPRHKITKRGQNVTFRCDPISEHNRLYWYRQTLGQGPEFLTYFQNEAQLEKSRLLSDRFSAERPKGSFSTLEIQRTEQGDSAMYLCASSPRGTANTGELFFGEGSRLTVL.

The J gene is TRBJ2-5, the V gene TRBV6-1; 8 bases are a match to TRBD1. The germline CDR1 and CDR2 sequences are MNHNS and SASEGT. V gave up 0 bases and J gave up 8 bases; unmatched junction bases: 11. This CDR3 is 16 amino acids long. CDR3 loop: CASSEALGQGLGTQYF. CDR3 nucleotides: TGTGCCAGCAGTGAAGCGCTAGGACAGGGCCTAGGTACCCAGTACTTC.

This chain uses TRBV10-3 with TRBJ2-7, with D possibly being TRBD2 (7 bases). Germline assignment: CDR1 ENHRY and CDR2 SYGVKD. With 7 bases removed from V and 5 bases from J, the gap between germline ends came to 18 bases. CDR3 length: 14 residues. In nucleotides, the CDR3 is TGTGCCATCAATACGGGGGGCCCCGGGGACGAGCAGTACTTC. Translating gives CAINTGGPGDEQYF.

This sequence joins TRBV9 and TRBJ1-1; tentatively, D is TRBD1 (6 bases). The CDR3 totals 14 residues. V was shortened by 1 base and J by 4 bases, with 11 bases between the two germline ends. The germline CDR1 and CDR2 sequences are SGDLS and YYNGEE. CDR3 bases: TGTGCCAGCAGCGTAACAGGGCTGGGCACTGAAGCTTTCTTT. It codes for CASSVTGLGTEAFF. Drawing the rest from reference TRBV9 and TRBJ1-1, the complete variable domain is DSGVTQTPKHLITATGQRVTLRCSPRSGDLSVYWYQQSLDQGLQFLIQYYNGEERAKGNILERFSAQQFPDLHSELNLSSLELGDSALYFCASSVTGLGTEAFFGQGTRLTVV.

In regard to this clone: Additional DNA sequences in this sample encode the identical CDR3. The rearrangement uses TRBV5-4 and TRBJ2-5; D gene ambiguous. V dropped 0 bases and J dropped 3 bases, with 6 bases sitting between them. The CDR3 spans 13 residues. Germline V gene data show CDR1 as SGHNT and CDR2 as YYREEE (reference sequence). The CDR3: CASSLVAEETQYF. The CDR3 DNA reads TGTGCCAGCAGCTTGGTGGCGGAAGAGACCCAGTACTTC. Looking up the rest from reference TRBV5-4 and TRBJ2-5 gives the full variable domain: ETGVTQSPTHLIKTRGQQVTLRCSSQSGHNTVSWYQQALGQGPQFIFQYYREEENGRGNFPPRFSGLQFPNYSSELNVNALELDDSALYLCASSLVAEETQYFGPGTRLLVL.

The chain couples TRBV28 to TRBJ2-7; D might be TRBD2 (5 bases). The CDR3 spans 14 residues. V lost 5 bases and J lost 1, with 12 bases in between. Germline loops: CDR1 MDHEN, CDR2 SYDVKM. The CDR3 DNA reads TGTGCCAGCAGTCCTCGGACTCTATCCTACGAGCAGTACTTC. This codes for CASSPRTLSYEQYF.

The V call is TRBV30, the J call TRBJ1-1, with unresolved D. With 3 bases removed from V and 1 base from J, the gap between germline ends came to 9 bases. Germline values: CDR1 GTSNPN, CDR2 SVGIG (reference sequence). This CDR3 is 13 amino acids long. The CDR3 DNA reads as TGTGCCTGGAGCCACAACCAGAACACTGAAGCTTTCTTT. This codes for CAWSHNQNTEAFF.

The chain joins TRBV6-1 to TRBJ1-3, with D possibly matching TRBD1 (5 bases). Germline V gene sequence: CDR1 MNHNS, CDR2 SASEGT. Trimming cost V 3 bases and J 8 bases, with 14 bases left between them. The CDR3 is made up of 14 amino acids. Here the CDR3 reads CASSDVGGLDTIYF. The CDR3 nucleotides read TGTGCCAGCAGTGATGTCGGGGGGTTAGACACCATATATTTT.

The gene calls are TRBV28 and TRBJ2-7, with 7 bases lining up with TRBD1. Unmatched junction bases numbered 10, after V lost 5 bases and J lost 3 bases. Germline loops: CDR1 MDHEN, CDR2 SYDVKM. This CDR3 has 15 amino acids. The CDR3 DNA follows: TGTGCCAGCAGTGATTTCCAGGGACAGCTCTACGAGCAGTACTTC. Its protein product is CASSDFQGQLYEQYF.

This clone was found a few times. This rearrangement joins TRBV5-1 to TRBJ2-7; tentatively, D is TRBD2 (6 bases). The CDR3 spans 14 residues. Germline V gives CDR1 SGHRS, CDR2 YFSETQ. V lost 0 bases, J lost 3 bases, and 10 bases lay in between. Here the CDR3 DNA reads TGCGCCAGCAGCTTGGTGCCTAGCGACTACGAGCAGTACTTC. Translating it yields CASSLVPSDYEQYF.

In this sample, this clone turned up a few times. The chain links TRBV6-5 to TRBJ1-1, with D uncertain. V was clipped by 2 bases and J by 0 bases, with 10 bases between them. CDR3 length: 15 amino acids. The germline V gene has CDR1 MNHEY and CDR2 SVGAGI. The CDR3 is CASSYARYMNTEAFF. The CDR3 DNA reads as TGTGCCAGCAGTTACGCGAGGTACATGAACACTGAAGCTTTCTTT.

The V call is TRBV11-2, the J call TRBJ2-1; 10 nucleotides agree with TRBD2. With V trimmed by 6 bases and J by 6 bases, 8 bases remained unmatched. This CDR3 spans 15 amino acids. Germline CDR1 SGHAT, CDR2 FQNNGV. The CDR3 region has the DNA TGTGCCAGCAGTTCCGAAGCGGGGGGGCCCAATGAGCAGTTCTTC. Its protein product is CASSSEAGGPNEQFF.

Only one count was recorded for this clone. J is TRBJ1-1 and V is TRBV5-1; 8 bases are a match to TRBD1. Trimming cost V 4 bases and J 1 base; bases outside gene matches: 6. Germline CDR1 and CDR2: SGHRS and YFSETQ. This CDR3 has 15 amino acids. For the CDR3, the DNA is TGCGCCAGCAGCAGTCGCAGGGGGCGGAACACTGAAGCTTTCTTT. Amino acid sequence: CASSSRRGRNTEAFF.

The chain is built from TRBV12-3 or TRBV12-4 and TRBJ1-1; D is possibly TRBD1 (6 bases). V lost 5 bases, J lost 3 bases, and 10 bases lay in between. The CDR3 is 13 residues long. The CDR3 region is CASSHTGYTEAFF. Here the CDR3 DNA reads TGTGCCAGCAGTCATACAGGGTACACTGAAGCTTTCTTT.

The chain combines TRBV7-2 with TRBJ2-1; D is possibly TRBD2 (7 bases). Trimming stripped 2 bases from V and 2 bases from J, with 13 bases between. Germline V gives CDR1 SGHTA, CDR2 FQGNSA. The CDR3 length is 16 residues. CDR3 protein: CASSLIGGGTYNEQFF. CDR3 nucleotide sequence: TGTGCCAGCAGCTTAATTGGCGGGGGCACCTACAATGAGCAGTTCTTC.

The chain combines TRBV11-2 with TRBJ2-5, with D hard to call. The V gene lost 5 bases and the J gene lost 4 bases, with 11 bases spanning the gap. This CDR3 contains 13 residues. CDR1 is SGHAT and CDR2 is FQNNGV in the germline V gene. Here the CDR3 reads CASSRTTGETQYF. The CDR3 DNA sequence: TGTGCCAGCAGCCGCACCACCGGAGAGACCCAGTACTTC. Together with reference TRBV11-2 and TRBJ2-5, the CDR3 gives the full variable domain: EAGVAQSPRYKIIEKRQSVAFWCNPISGHATLYWYQQILGQGPKLLIQFQNNGVVDDSQLPKDRFSAERLKGVDSTLKIQPAKLEDSAVYLCASSRTTGETQYFGPGTRLLVL.

CDR3 loop: CASRYNPGIPFF. For the CDR3, the DNA is TGTGCCAGCAGGTACAACCCGGGTATCCCGTTCTTC. The chain couples TRBV12-3 or TRBV12-4 to TRBJ2-1; D remains unclear. This CDR3 spans 12 amino acids. V was cut by 6 bases and J by 15 bases, with 18 bases left in between.

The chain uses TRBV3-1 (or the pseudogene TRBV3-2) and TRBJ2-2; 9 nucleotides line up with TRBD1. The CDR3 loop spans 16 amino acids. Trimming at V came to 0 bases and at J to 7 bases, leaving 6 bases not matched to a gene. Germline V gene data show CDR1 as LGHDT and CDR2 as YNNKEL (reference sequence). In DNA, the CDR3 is TGTGCCAGCAGCCAAGAAGGACAGGGGATAATCGGGGAGCTGTTTTTT. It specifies CASSQEGQGIIGELFF.

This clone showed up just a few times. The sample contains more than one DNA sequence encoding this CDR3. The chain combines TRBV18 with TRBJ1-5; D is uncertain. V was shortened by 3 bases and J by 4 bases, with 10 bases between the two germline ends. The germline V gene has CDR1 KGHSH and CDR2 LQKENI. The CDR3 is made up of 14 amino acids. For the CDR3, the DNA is TGTGCCAGCTCACCCTCCGGCGGAAATCAGCCCCAGCATTTT. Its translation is CASSPSGGNQPQHF. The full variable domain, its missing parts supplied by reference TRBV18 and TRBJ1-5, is NAGVMQNPRHLVRRRGQEARLRCSPMKGHSHVYWYRQLPEEGLKFMVYLQKENIIDESGMPKERFSAEFPKEGPSILRIQQVVRGDSAAYFCASSPSGGNQPQHFGDGTRLSIL.

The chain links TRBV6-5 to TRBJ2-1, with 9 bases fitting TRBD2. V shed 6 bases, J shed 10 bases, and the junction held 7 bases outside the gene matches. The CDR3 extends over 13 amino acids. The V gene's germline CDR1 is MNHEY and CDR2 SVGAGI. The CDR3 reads CASRLIAGEEQFF. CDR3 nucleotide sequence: TGTGCCAGCAGACTAATAGCGGGAGAGGAGCAGTTCTTC.

CDR3 nucleotides: TGTGCCAGCAGTTTAGTTAACGAGCAGTACTTC. Translating it yields CASSLVNEQYF. This chain links TRBV28 with TRBJ2-7; D remains ambiguous. Germline V gene lookup returns CDR1 MDHEN and CDR2 SYDVKM. CDR3 length: 11 residues. Trimming removed 2 bases at V and 5 bases at J, with 4 bases between. The variable domain in full, completed from reference TRBV28 and TRBJ2-7, reads DVKVTQSSRYLVKRTGEKVFLECVQDMDHENMFWYRQDPGLGLRLIYFSYDVKMKEKGDIPEGYSVSREKKERFSLILESASTNQTSMYLCASSLVNEQYFGPGTRLTVT.